This entry is about one T cell receptor (beta chain). For TCRbeta, the library was prepared with unique molecular identifiers. TCRdb reprocessed the PCR reads via MiXCR and lists one record per CDR3 protein. The data show 380,000 or so distinct CDR3 sequences, with 13% seen just once and over 3.5% held by the top ten. This sample was taken from a study of T-cell reconstitution after alpha-beta-depleted transplantation in children. Looked up from germline, CDR1 is SGDLS and CDR2 is YYNGEE. CDR3 length: 17 amino acids. Trimming cost V 6 bases and J 0 bases, with 19 bases left between them. The chain combines TRBV9 with TRBJ1-5; D gene uncertain. The input for sequencing was PBMCs, taken from the stem cell graft. This receptor was taken from a human donor who donated a stem cell graft to a child with Fanconi anemia. In DNA form, the CDR3 reads TGTGCCAGCACCGAAGTTCCCGTACAATTTAGCAATCAGCCCCAGCATTTT. This encodes CASTEVPVQFSNQPQHF.